The 20 T cell receptor beta chains in this list originate from one sample, sequenced in a study of cytomegalovirus exposure and HLA in healthy donors. The PCR was carried out with 60 Vbeta primers and 13 Jbeta primers. Data came from immunoSEQ multiplex PCR; TCRdb stores just in-frame clones and leaves some out. The sample lists 180,000 or so clones, 70% to 90% occurring once. Sequencing was performed on PBMCs. Every receptor here comes from a man in his late teens or twenties in good health and CMV-seropositive.

This chain links TRBV10-3 with TRBJ2-5, with 9 bases that match TRBD1. Germline CDR1 is ENHRY and CDR2 is SYGVKD. CDR3 length equals 17 residues. Unmatched junction bases numbered 19, after V lost 10 bases and J lost 4 bases. CDR3 nucleotide sequence: TGTGCCACTGCCCCCGGGACAGGGACATGGAGAGGAGAGACCCAGTACTTC. Protein product: CATAPGTGTWRGETQYF.

The chain uses TRBV5-1 and TRBJ1-2, with 9 bases fitting TRBD1. Germline V gene data show CDR1 as SGHRS and CDR2 as YFSETQ. The V segment lost 5 bases and the J segment 6 bases; nucleotides outside the gene matches: 8. The CDR3 covers 14 residues. This CDR3 reads CASRKTGGEDGYTF. The CDR3 region has the DNA TGCGCCAGCAGAAAGACAGGGGGGGAGGATGGCTACACCTTC.

This chain connects TRBV5-4 to TRBJ2-7; 9 nucleotides line up with TRBD2. Germline V gives CDR1 SGHNT, CDR2 YYREEE (reference sequence). The CDR3 loop spans 15 amino acids. V dropped 0 bases and J dropped 3; count of bases not matched to a gene: 4. CDR3 sequence (DNA): TGTGCCAGCAGCTTGGGGCTAGCGGGGAACTACGAGCAGTACTTC. It translates to CASSLGLAGNYEQYF.

V gene TRBV7-6 combines with J gene TRBJ2-5; D not certain. The J call may be faulty, since TRBJ2-7 better matches the DNA end. Germline V gene sequence: CDR1 SGHVS, CDR2 FNYEAQ. This CDR3 spans 14 amino acids. The CDR3 sequence is CASSRSTTSYEQYF. The CDR3 DNA is TGTGCCAGCAGCCGAAGTACCACTTCCTACGAGCAGTACTTC.

This chain uses TRBV2 with TRBJ1-6, with 7 bases matching TRBD1. V gave up 6 bases and J gave up 7 bases; unmatched junction bases: 6. The CDR3 totals 14 residues. CDR1 is SNHLY and CDR2 is FYNNEI in the germline V gene. The CDR3 bases are TGTGCCAGCAGCGGGACAGCCGAAAATTCACCCCTCCACTTT. This gives the protein CASSGTAENSPLHF. Full variable domain (missing parts from reference TRBV2 and TRBJ1-6): EPEVTQTPSHQVTQMGQEVILRCVPISNHLYFYWYRQILGQKVEFLVSFYNNEISEKSEIFDDQFSVERPDGSNFTLKIRSTKLEDSAMYFCASSGTAENSPLHFGNGTRLTVT.

This sequence joins TRBV11-3 and TRBJ2-1, with 8 positions matching TRBD1. The CDR3 loop spans 16 amino acids. Germline V gene sequence: CDR1 SGHNT, CDR2 YENEEA. V shed 5 bases, J shed 8 bases, and the junction held 14 bases outside the gene matches. Written as DNA, the CDR3 is TGTGCCAGCAGCGGAGACAGGGGCCCAAGGAAAGATGAGCAGTTCTTC. Translation: CASSGDRGPRKDEQFF.

The V call is TRBV28, the J call TRBJ1-5; TRBD1 aligns across 9 bases. V lost 2 bases and J lost 7; bases outside the gene matches: 6. Germline-derived CDR1 and CDR2 are MDHEN and SYDVKM. This CDR3 region has 15 residues. In DNA form, the CDR3 reads TGTGCCAGCAGTTTACTACAGGGGGCTCGACAGCCCCAGCATTTT. Encoded protein: CASSLLQGARQPQHF.

V and J are TRBV7-2 and TRBJ2-3, with 13 bases lining up with TRBD2. Unmatched junction bases numbered 5, after V lost 5 bases and J lost 0 bases. The CDR3 covers 17 residues. Germline V gene data show CDR1 as SGHTA and CDR2 as FQGNSA. As DNA, the CDR3 is TGTGCCAGCAGCCGACGGACTAGCGGGGGTAGCACAGATACGCAGTATTTT. It translates to CASSRRTSGGSTDTQYF. The whole variable domain, remainder taken from reference TRBV7-2 and TRBJ2-3, is GAGVSQSPSNKVTEKGKDVELRCDPISGHTALYWYRQSLGQGLEFLIYFQGNSAPDKSGLPSDRFSAERTGGSVSTLTIQRTQQEDSAVYLCASSRRTSGGSTDTQYFGPGTRLTVL.

This chain's CDR3 is CASSIAGGGYGYTF. In DNA, the CDR3 is TGTGCCAGTAGTATTGCAGGGGGCGGGTATGGCTACACCTTC. This chain connects TRBV19 to TRBJ1-2; 8 bases are shared with TRBD1. The J segment lost 5 bases and the V segment lost 3 bases, leaving 5 bases of the junction unmatched. Germline assignment: CDR1 LNHDA and CDR2 SQIVND (reference sequence). The CDR3 extends over 14 amino acids.

The chain uses TRBV15 and TRBJ1-2; TRBD1 might be the D (6 bases). The germline gives CDR1 LNHNV, CDR2 YYDKDF (reference sequence). The CDR3 spans 14 residues. The germline V and J ends were trimmed by 1 base and 3 bases, with 9 bases remaining between them. The CDR3 nucleotides are TGTGCCACCAGCAGAGCAGGGGCAGACTATGGCTACACCTTC. Its translation is CATSRAGADYGYTF.

The chain links TRBV5-1 to TRBJ1-1, with TRBD1 identical over 8 bases. This CDR3 contains 14 residues. Germline assignment: CDR1 SGHRS and CDR2 YFSETQ. V trimming: 6 bases; J trimming: 8 bases; junction bases outside the gene matches: 12. DNA of the CDR3: TGCGCCAGCACCCTAGACAGGGGAGCTTCAGAAGCTTTCTTT. Protein product: CASTLDRGASEAFF.

V usage is TRBV7-8 and J usage is TRBJ1-2; possible D gene TRBD1, 5 bases. Between the trimmed V and J ends, which lost 1 base and 0 bases, there was a span of 9 bases. The CDR3 runs 15 residues. The V gene's germline CDR1 is SGHVS and CDR2 FQNEAQ. The CDR3 DNA reads TGTGCCAGCAGCTTAGAGGGGTTCCCTAACTATGGCTACACCTTC. Its protein is CASSLEGFPNYGYTF.

The chain joins TRBV5-6 to TRBJ1-2, with a weak D call TRBD1 (5 bases). V lost 7 bases and J lost 9, with 22 bases in between. This CDR3 spans 14 amino acids. Germline CDR1 reads SGHDT; CDR2 reads YYEEEE. CDR3 sequence: CASAFEWGPASYTF. The CDR3 coding sequence is TGTGCCAGCGCGTTCGAGTGGGGCCCTGCAAGCTACACCTTC.

This clone is a singleton in its sample. The chain links TRBV29-1 to TRBJ2-2; 10 bases fit TRBD1. Germline loops: CDR1 SQVTM, CDR2 ANQGSEA. The CDR3 runs to 14 residues. The V and J ends lost 7 bases and 1 base, in that order; junction bases with no gene match: 3. CDR3 nucleotide sequence: TGCAGCGGACGGACAGGGGGGAACACCGGGGAGCTGTTTTTT. Protein sequence: CSGRTGGNTGELFF.

The genes are TRBV20-1 and TRBJ1-2, with D unclear. Germline lookup yields CDR1 DFQATT and CDR2 SNEGSKA (reference sequence). The V and J ends lost 3 bases and 4 bases respectively, with 6 bases between them. This CDR3 spans 11 amino acids. The CDR3 DNA is TGCAGTGCTAGGGCAACCTATGGCTACACCTTC. It codes for CSARATYGYTF.

The rearrangement links TRBV28 to TRBJ1-3; D is unclear. V was pared by 5 bases and J by 4 bases, with 12 bases between. The CDR3 consists of 14 residues. CDR1 MDHEN and CDR2 SYDVKM come from the germline V gene. The chain's CDR3 is CASSPTIEGNTIYF. DNA of the CDR3: TGTGCCAGCAGTCCCACGATAGAGGGAAACACCATATATTTT.

The chain carries TRBV9 and TRBJ2-2; the D gene is possibly TRBD1 (5 bases). There are 15 residues in the CDR3. The V gene's germline CDR1 is SGDLS and CDR2 YYNGEE. Trimming pared 5 bases from V and 0 bases from J, leaving 11 bases between. The CDR3 bases are TGTGCCAGCAGACAGGACGACACGAACACCGGGGAGCTGTTTTTT. Its protein is CASRQDDTNTGELFF.

This clone occurred once. The V and J genes are TRBV9 and TRBJ2-1; tentative D call: TRBD1 (6 bases). Between the trimmed V and J ends, which lost 4 bases and 4 bases, there was a span of 21 bases. The germline V gene has CDR1 SGDLS and CDR2 YYNGEE. The CDR3 sequence is 17 residues long. The CDR3 spells CASSSSMTGPPYNEQFF. The CDR3 DNA reads as TGTGCCAGCAGCTCTAGTATGACAGGCCCCCCTTACAATGAGCAGTTCTTC.

The rearrangement uses TRBV2 and TRBJ1-6; D is possibly TRBD1 (6 bases). This CDR3 spans 17 amino acids. CDR1 is SNHLY and CDR2 is FYNNEI in the germline V gene. V was pared by 9 bases and J by 10 bases, with 28 bases between. CDR3 region: CASLASAGAQIRSPLHF. The CDR3 DNA follows: TGTGCCAGTCTCGCGTCGGCAGGGGCCCAAATAAGGTCACCCCTCCACTTT.

V gene TRBV9 combines with J gene TRBJ2-2, with a tentative D call TRBD1 (5 bases). Per the germline V gene, CDR1 is SGDLS and CDR2 is YYNGEE. This CDR3 has 16 residues. The V end was cut by 0 bases, the J end by 0 bases, with 9 bases between. CDR3: CASSVGAGSNTGELFF. The CDR3 DNA follows: TGTGCCAGCAGCGTAGGGGCAGGGTCGAACACCGGGGAGCTGTTTTTT.